This T cell receptor (beta chain) was identified in a study of low-dose radiotherapy and immunotherapy resistance in tumors. At least ten counts were recorded for this clonotype. Noted time point: after trial treatment. Treatment defined: LDRT plus nivolumab, ipilimumab, low-dose cyclophosphamide and aspirin (RACIN trial). Patients deemed eligible presented with advanced solid tumors lacking tumor-infiltrating lymphocytes. The TCRs were subjected to amplification over around 19 PCR cycles employing a constant-region primer in conjunction with a V-primer adapter. Amplification (by in vitro transcription) was performed on isolated mRNA. TCRdb fed the reads into MiXCR, producing one record per CDR3 protein. The sample holds some 52,000 distinct CDR3 sequences, roughly 31% seen once. This CDR3 region has 14 residues. Trimming cost V 5 bases and J 5 bases, with 15 bases left between them. From germline, CDR1 is MNHEY and CDR2 SVGEGT.

The sample here was PBMCs, taken after low-dose radiotherapy plus immunotherapy. The TCR sequence derives from a male donor with rectosigmoid adenocarcinoma. The rearrangement links TRBV6-2 or TRBV6-3 to TRBJ1-2; D not resolved. CDR3 region: CASSPSVFGYGYTF. The CDR3 nucleotides are TGTGCCAGCAGTCCATCAGTTTTCGGGTATGGCTACACCTTC.